These 32 T cell receptor beta chains originate from one sample sequenced in a study of blood T cell repertoires in COVID-19. Libraries were prepared by immunoSEQ multiplex PCR; TCRdb keeps only in-frame clonotypes and omits some of them. The sample includes around 150,000 clones, more than 80% of them seen just once. The sequenced material came from peripheral blood. Receptor source: a man between 60 and 75 years old with acute or convalescent COVID-19.

CDR3 loop: CASSGQGGSYNEQFF. The DNA of the CDR3 is TGTGCCAGCAGTGGACAGGGTGGGTCCTACAATGAGCAGTTCTTC. This rearrangement joins TRBV2 to TRBJ2-1; 7 nucleotides match TRBD1. Germline trimming cut 4 bases from V and 1 base from J; bases unmatched to any gene: 4. This CDR3 has 15 residues. CDR1 and CDR2 from the germline V gene are SNHLY and FYNNEI.

This clone was seen just once. This chain uses TRBV6-5 with TRBJ2-3; 8 bases align to TRBD1. In germline, CDR1 is MNHEY, CDR2 SVGAGI. This CDR3 contains 14 residues. J gave up 2 bases and V 6 bases, and 4 bases lay outside the gene matches. The CDR3 coding sequence is TGTGCCAGCAGCCGGACAGGGAACACAGATACGCAGTATTTT. Protein product: CASSRTGNTDTQYF.

J is TRBJ1-1 and V is TRBV6-4; TRBD1 matches at 7 bases. This CDR3 has 15 residues. Germline-derived CDR1 and CDR2 are MRHNA and SNTAGT. With 9 bases clipped from V and 3 bases from J, the junction kept 13 bases outside the gene matches. The CDR3 spells CARRQGLGHDTEAFF. The CDR3 bases are TGTGCCAGGAGACAGGGTCTAGGGCATGACACTGAAGCTTTCTTT.

The chain joins TRBV4-1 to TRBJ2-2; possible D gene TRBD1, 6 bases. Deletions cut 3 bases from V and 5 bases from J, with 16 bases between. The CDR3 totals 16 residues. Germline lookup yields CDR1 MGHRA and CDR2 YSYEKL. CDR3 residues: CASSHITGLGTGELFF. CDR3 nucleotide sequence: TGCGCCAGCAGCCACATTACAGGGCTGGGGACCGGGGAGCTGTTTTTT.

This clone has just one count. The CDR3 sequence: CASSLQRSNTGELFF. CDR3 DNA sequence: TGTGCCAGCAGCTTGCAGCGATCGAACACCGGGGAGCTGTTTTTT. J is TRBJ2-2 and V is TRBV7-6; D remains ambiguous. Trimming removed 3 bases from V and 0 bases from J, with 8 bases in between. This CDR3 has 15 amino acids. Per the germline V gene, CDR1 is SGHVS and CDR2 is FNYEAQ.

The chain couples TRBV12-3 or TRBV12-4 to TRBJ1-1; D is ambiguous. This CDR3 spans 13 amino acids. Trimming removed 1 base at V and 1 base at J, with 4 bases between. CDR3 in DNA: TGTGCCAGCAGTTTAGACGGGAACACTGAAGCTTTCTTT. It yields the protein CASSLDGNTEAFF.

The genes are TRBV5-1 and TRBJ2-2; weak D call: TRBD2 (6 bases). CDR1 SGHRS and CDR2 YFSETQ come from the germline V gene. The V end was cut by 5 bases, the J end by 0 bases, with 11 bases between. The CDR3 is 15 residues long. CDR3 loop: CASRDGTANTGELFF. CDR3 in DNA: TGCGCCAGCAGGGATGGGACTGCGAACACCGGGGAGCTGTTTTTT.

The chain couples TRBV7-8 to TRBJ2-1; maybe TRBD2 (5 bases). The CDR3 covers 16 residues. V was trimmed by 5 bases and J by 5 bases, leaving 19 bases between them. Germline lookup yields CDR1 SGHVS and CDR2 FQNEAQ. The CDR3 DNA reads TGTGCCAGCAGCGTATGGACTCGGATTCCGAACAATGAGCAGTTCTTC. This codes for CASSVWTRIPNNEQFF.

The rearrangement links TRBV19 to TRBJ1-2; 8 nucleotides line up with TRBD1. CDR1 and CDR2 (germline): LNHDA, SQIVND (reference sequence). This CDR3 region has 12 residues. Trimming removed 8 bases from V and 6 bases from J; junction bases left unmatched: 5. CDR3 in DNA: TGTGCCAGTGTCGACAGGGGAAATGGCTACACCTTC. This codes for CASVDRGNGYTF.

V usage is TRBV27 and J usage is TRBJ1-2; a weak D match, TRBD1 (6 bases). The CDR3 has 13 residues. V shed 6 bases and J shed 6 bases, with 14 bases lying between them. Germline lookup yields CDR1 MNHEY and CDR2 SMNVEV (reference sequence). This CDR3 is CASRLTGFDGYTF. For the CDR3, the DNA is TGTGCCAGCAGACTCACAGGGTTCGATGGCTACACCTTC.

The V and J genes are TRBV5-1 and TRBJ2-5; the D gene is possibly TRBD1 (5 bases). V lost 0 bases and J lost 1, with 10 bases in between. Germline V CDR1 and CDR2: SGHRS, YFSETQ. The CDR3 extends over 15 amino acids. The DNA for the CDR3 is TGCGCCAGCAGCTTGGGAACAGGTGCCCAAGAGACCCAGTACTTC. As protein: CASSLGTGAQETQYF.

This chain uses TRBV5-4 with TRBJ2-7, with 10 positions matching TRBD1. This CDR3 spans 14 amino acids. Germline V gene data show CDR1 as SGHNT and CDR2 as YYREEE (reference sequence). V was pared by 6 bases and J by 4 bases, with 7 bases of the junction left unmatched. CDR3 sequence (DNA): TGTGCCAGCACCCGGACAGGGGGAAGGTACGAGCAGTACTTC. Translated, it gives CASTRTGGRYEQYF.

The chain employs TRBV7-3 and TRBJ2-7, with 10 bases aligning to TRBD2. The V gene's germline CDR1 is SGHTA and CDR2 FQGTGA. This CDR3 contains 15 residues. The trim removed 5 bases at V and 4 bases at J, leaving 8 bases unmatched. The CDR3 DNA follows: TGTGCCAGCAGCCCAAGCGGGGGGGCCCCTTACGAGCAGTACTTC. Residues: CASSPSGGAPYEQYF. Full variable domain (remainder filled in from reference TRBV7-3 and TRBJ2-7): GAGVSQTPSNKVTEKGKYVELRCDPISGHTALYWYRQSLGQGPEFLIYFQGTGAADDSGLPNDRFFAVRPEGSVSTLKIQRTERGDSAVYLCASSPSGGAPYEQYFGPGTRLTVT.

The V call is TRBV3-1 (or the pseudogene TRBV3-2), the J call TRBJ2-3; the match to TRBD1 covers 8 bases. With 3 bases clipped from V and 3 bases from J, the junction kept 8 bases outside the gene matches. Germline values: CDR1 LGHDT, CDR2 YNNKEL (reference sequence). The CDR3 length is 16 residues. CDR3 sequence: CASSQVDRGGTDTQYF. As DNA, the CDR3 is TGTGCCAGCAGCCAGGTAGACAGGGGAGGAACAGATACGCAGTATTTT.

This clone came up a few times. V and J are TRBV19 and TRBJ1-5; 8 positions agree with TRBD1. The V gene's germline CDR1 is LNHDA and CDR2 SQIVND (reference sequence). The V gene end was trimmed by 4 bases and the J gene end by 4 bases; junction bases not matched to a gene: 6. The CDR3 length is 15 residues. The CDR3 reads CASSTLGQGNQPQHF. In DNA, the CDR3 is TGTGCCAGTAGTACCCTTGGACAGGGTAATCAGCCCCAGCATTTT.

On this clone: A read error is possible here, since a much larger clone lies one base away. Other DNA sequences in the same sample also yield this CDR3. The chain links TRBV9 to TRBJ1-1; 10 bases match TRBD1. The germline V gene has CDR1 SGDLS and CDR2 YYNGEE. The CDR3 covers 14 residues. The DNA for the CDR3 is TGTGCCAGCAGCGAAACCGGGACAGGGGAAGGGGCTTTTTTT. Translation gives CASSETGTGEGAFF.

The chain joins TRBV5-1 to TRBJ2-1; 7 nucleotides agree with TRBD2. Germline V lookup: CDR1 SGHRS, CDR2 YFSETQ. Trimming cost V 4 bases and J 8 bases; bases outside gene matches: 18. The CDR3 totals 17 residues. Here the CDR3 reads CASSRMVRPSGLHEQFF. In DNA, the CDR3 is TGCGCCAGCAGCCGCATGGTCCGGCCTAGCGGACTACATGAGCAGTTCTTC. The full variable domain, with the rest looked up from reference TRBV5-1 and TRBJ2-1, is KAGVTQTPRYLIKTRGQQVTLSCSPISGHRSVSWYQQTPGQGLQFLFEYFSETQRNKGNFPGRFSGRQFSNSRSEMNVSTLELGDSALYLCASSRMVRPSGLHEQFFGPGTRLTVL.

The genes are TRBV7-2 and TRBJ1-5; 9 positions agree with TRBD1. Unmatched junction bases numbered 4, after V lost 6 bases and J lost 4 bases. The germline gives CDR1 SGHTA, CDR2 FQGNSA. The CDR3 extends over 14 amino acids. The CDR3 here is CASRLGQGNQPQHF. The CDR3 nucleotides are TGTGCCAGCAGACTGGGACAGGGTAATCAGCCCCAGCATTTT.

This rearrangement joins TRBV13 to TRBJ1-1; D is undetermined. Germline CDR1 and CDR2: PRHDT and FYEKMQ (reference sequence). There are 14 residues in the CDR3. The V end lost 3 bases, the J end lost 4 bases, and 12 bases lay between the germline ends. CDR3 amino acids: CASSFWGATTEAFF. As DNA, the CDR3 is TGTGCCAGCAGCTTTTGGGGAGCGACCACTGAAGCTTTCTTT.

The genes are TRBV10-3 and TRBJ1-1; the match to TRBD1 covers 7 bases. CDR3 size: 14 residues. Unmatched junction bases numbered 7, after V lost 8 bases and J lost 1 base. Germline V gene sequence: CDR1 ENHRY, CDR2 SYGVKD. CDR3 nucleotides: TGTGCCATCTGGCAGGGGGGACCGAACACTGAAGCTTTCTTT. Amino acid sequence: CAIWQGGPNTEAFF.

This clone occurred once. The chain uses TRBV5-6 and TRBJ1-1; D is possibly TRBD1 (6 bases). The CDR3 totals 16 residues. Deletions cut 0 bases from V and 5 bases from J, with 17 bases between. Germline assignment: CDR1 SGHDT and CDR2 YYEEEE. The CDR3 loop reads CASSLVASGTQTEAFF. The CDR3 nucleotides are TGTGCCAGCAGCTTGGTTGCGTCGGGGACACAAACTGAAGCTTTCTTT.

The rearrangement links TRBV2 to TRBJ1-2; 9 positions match TRBD1. There are 15 residues in the CDR3. The germline CDR1 and CDR2 sequences are SNHLY and FYNNEI. V trimming: 6 bases; J trimming: 4 bases; junction bases outside the gene matches: 9. The chain's CDR3 is CASRRLEQGAYGYTF. The DNA of the CDR3 is TGTGCCAGCAGGAGATTGGAACAGGGGGCCTATGGCTACACCTTC. Combining the CDR3 with reference TRBV2 and TRBJ1-2 gives the whole variable domain EPEVTQTPSHQVTQMGQEVILRCVPISNHLYFYWYRQILGQKVEFLVSFYNNEISEKSEIFDDQFSVERPDGSNFTLKIRSTKLEDSAMYFCASRRLEQGAYGYTFGSGTRLTVV.

The rearrangement links TRBV6-6 to TRBJ2-4; tentatively, D is TRBD1 (6 bases). CDR3 length equals 17 residues. Germline V gene sequence: CDR1 MNHNY, CDR2 SVGAGI (reference sequence). The V and J ends lost 5 bases and 0 bases respectively, with 17 bases between them. The CDR3 here is CASSRPPGHGAKNIQYF. DNA of the CDR3: TGTGCCAGCAGTCGGCCTCCGGGACACGGAGCCAAAAACATTCAGTACTTC.

The rearrangement links TRBV7-2 to TRBJ2-3; 16 bases map to TRBD2. This CDR3 region has 18 residues. Germline V gene sequence: CDR1 SGHTA, CDR2 FQGNSA. With 2 bases clipped from V and 5 bases from J, the junction kept 7 bases outside the gene matches. The CDR3 bases are TGTGCCAGCAGCTTAATGGGACTAGCGGGGGGGCCAGGAGATACGCAGTATTTT. This sequence encodes CASSLMGLAGGPGDTQYF.

The rearrangement links TRBV7-2 to TRBJ2-5, with 8 bases matching TRBD2. The J segment lost 5 bases and the V segment lost 6 bases, leaving 14 bases of the junction unmatched. CDR3 size: 16 residues. The germline gives CDR1 SGHTA, CDR2 FQGNSA. The CDR3 reads CASSLETSAWLETQYF. CDR3 coding DNA: TGTGCCAGCAGTCTCGAGACTAGCGCTTGGTTGGAGACCCAGTACTTC.

V and J are TRBV2 and TRBJ2-2, with D possibly being TRBD1 (6 bases). The CDR3 runs to 14 residues. Trimming pared 6 bases from V and 4 bases from J, leaving 12 bases between. Germline V CDR1 and CDR2: SNHLY, FYNNEI. For the CDR3, the DNA is TGTGCCAGCAGAAACAGGGCGGGCACCGGGGAGCTGTTTTTT. It yields the protein CASRNRAGTGELFF. The complete variable domain, with remaining parts taken from reference TRBV2 and TRBJ2-2, reads EPEVTQTPSHQVTQMGQEVILRCVPISNHLYFYWYRQILGQKVEFLVSFYNNEISEKSEIFDDQFSVERPDGSNFTLKIRSTKLEDSAMYFCASRNRAGTGELFFGEGSRLTVL.

A single count supports this clone. The CDR3 reads CAWSSYTAGPFGGYTF. The CDR3 nucleotides read TGTGCCTGGAGCTCCTACACCGCAGGTCCCTTCGGAGGCTACACCTTC. V and J are TRBV30 and TRBJ1-2; D unclear. The V gene's germline CDR1 is GTSNPN and CDR2 SVGIG (reference sequence). V was pared by 3 bases and J by 8 bases, with 25 bases between. The CDR3 length is 16 residues.

The chain employs TRBV19 and TRBJ1-2; tentative D call: TRBD1 (5 bases). The CDR3 totals 14 residues. V was clipped by 6 bases and J by 3 bases, with 14 bases between them. Per germline, CDR1 LNHDA and CDR2 SQIVND (reference sequence). The CDR3 loop is CASRHGRADYGYTF. CDR3 in DNA: TGTGCCAGTAGACACGGCAGGGCAGACTATGGCTACACCTTC.

This chain connects TRBV18 to TRBJ1-2, with D hard to call. The CDR3 contains 13 residues. The V gene lost 5 bases and the J gene lost 6 bases, with 13 bases spanning the gap. Germline lookup yields CDR1 KGHSH and CDR2 LQKENI. In nucleotides, the CDR3 is TGTGCCAGCTCATCTACGACGGAGAATGGCTACACCTTC. Protein product: CASSSTTENGYTF.

This CDR3 reads CASSQGWGLAAPWSEQFF. CDR3 nucleotide sequence: TGTGCCAGCAGCCAAGGTTGGGGACTAGCGGCCCCCTGGAGTGAGCAGTTCTTC. This chain joins TRBV4-2 and TRBJ2-1, with TRBD2 matching over 11 bases. CDR3 size: 18 residues. Losses at the gene ends were 1 base for V and 9 bases for J; bases not matched to a gene: 14. Germline values: CDR1 LGHNA, CDR2 YNFKEQ.

The chain couples TRBV15 to TRBJ2-1, with 7 bases lining up with TRBD1. The CDR3 runs to 14 residues. Germline V gene data show CDR1 as LNHNV and CDR2 as YYDKDF (reference sequence). The ends lost 2 bases at V and 7 bases at J; junction bases unmatched: 5. This chain's CDR3 is CATSRQQGWNEQFF. DNA of the CDR3: TGTGCCACCAGCAGACAACAGGGGTGGAATGAGCAGTTCTTC.

V gene TRBV11-2 combines with J gene TRBJ2-2; no firm D call. CDR1 is SGHAT, CDR2 FQNNGV, per germline. Trimming cost V 5 bases and J 8 bases, with 15 bases left between them. The CDR3 is made up of 14 amino acids. The CDR3 is CASSLTVRSGELFF. The DNA of the CDR3 is TGTGCCAGCAGCCTAACCGTCAGGTCAGGGGAGCTGTTTTTT.